These 6 T cell receptor beta chains share one sample of origin, sequenced in a study of persistence of HIV-infected CD4 T cells. The libraries were made with immunoSEQ version 4 in survey mode. The assay was immunoSEQ multiplex PCR, and TCRdb's table has in-frame clones only and misses some. This sample has tens of thousands of clones, with over 65% found just once. Cells were stimulated with CMV-infected fibroblast lysates at 10 ug/mL. Memory cells lacking CD40L and CD69 with high CD45RO were sorted. These receptors' antigens are unknown. The sample was CD4+ T cells sorted from PBMCs after approximately 19-hour stimulation, taken from a patient who received antiretroviral therapy. The receptors stem from an adult woman with HIV who was CMV-seropositive.

The chain couples TRBV3-1 (or the pseudogene TRBV3-2) to TRBJ1-2, with D unclear. V lost 2 bases and J 7 bases, leaving 14 bases between the germline ends. Germline values: CDR1 LGHDT, CDR2 YNNKEL (reference sequence). This CDR3 region has 14 residues. Here the CDR3 DNA reads TGTGCCAGCAGCCAAACTTCTAGGGAGGGTGGCTACACCTTC. This gives the protein CASSQTSREGGYTF.

The V call is TRBV6-5, the J call TRBJ1-2; D is unclear. Trimming cost V 6 bases and J 4 bases, with 6 bases left between them. The CDR3 is 11 residues long. CDR1 MNHEY and CDR2 SVGAGI come from the germline V gene. The CDR3 protein is CASSEGYGYTF. In DNA form, the CDR3 reads TGTGCCAGCAGCGAGGGCTATGGCTACACCTTC.

The V gene is TRBV7-3, the J gene TRBJ1-2; D not resolved. The CDR3 is made up of 17 amino acids. Trimming removed 2 bases at V and 3 bases at J, with 19 bases between. Looked up from germline, CDR1 is SGHTA and CDR2 is FQGTGA. The CDR3 sequence: CASSLSVVRRGDYGYTF. The CDR3 DNA reads as TGTGCCAGCAGCTTATCGGTCGTCCGTCGGGGAGACTATGGCTACACCTTC.

This clone was observed a single time. This sequence joins TRBV10-2 and TRBJ2-1; D is undetermined. The CDR3 runs 13 residues. CDR1 and CDR2 (germline): WSHSY, SAAADI. The germline V and J ends were trimmed by 7 bases and 6 bases, with 13 bases remaining between them. The CDR3: CASIGYATNEQFF. The DNA for the CDR3 is TGCGCCAGCATCGGGTACGCAACCAATGAGCAGTTCTTC.

The rearrangement uses TRBV6-1 and TRBJ1-1, with 8 positions matching TRBD1. This CDR3 has 18 amino acids. V trimming: 4 bases; J trimming: 3 bases; junction bases outside the gene matches: 16. Germline CDR1 is MNHNS and CDR2 is SASEGT. The DNA for the CDR3 is TGTGCCAGCAGTGGGGGGGGGTGGACAGGGCTAAAGCACACTGAAGCTTTCTTT. Amino acids: CASSGGGWTGLKHTEAFF.

This chain joins TRBV19 and TRBJ2-1; 7 bases are shared with TRBD1. V lost 6 bases, J lost 0 bases, and 8 bases stayed unmatched. Germline lookup yields CDR1 LNHDA and CDR2 SQIVND (reference sequence). The CDR3 covers 16 residues. CDR3 loop: CASREQGTSSYNEQFF. The CDR3 DNA is TGTGCCAGTAGAGAACAGGGGACCAGCTCCTACAATGAGCAGTTCTTC.